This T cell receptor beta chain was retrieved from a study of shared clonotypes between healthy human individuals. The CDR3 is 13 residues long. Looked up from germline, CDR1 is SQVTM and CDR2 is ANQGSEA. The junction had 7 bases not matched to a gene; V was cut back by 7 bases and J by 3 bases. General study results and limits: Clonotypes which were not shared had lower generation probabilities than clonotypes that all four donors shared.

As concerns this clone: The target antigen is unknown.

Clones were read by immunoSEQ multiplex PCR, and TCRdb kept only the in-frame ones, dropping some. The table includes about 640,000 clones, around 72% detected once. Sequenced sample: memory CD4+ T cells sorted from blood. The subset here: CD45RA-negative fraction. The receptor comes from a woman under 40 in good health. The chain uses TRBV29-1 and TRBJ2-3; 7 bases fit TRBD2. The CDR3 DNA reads TGCAGCGGACGGGGGGAAACGACAGATACGCAGTATTTT. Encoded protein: CSGRGETTDTQYF.